These T cell receptor beta chains were read from a single sample in a study of shared clonotypes between healthy human individuals. The data were produced by immunoSEQ multiplex PCR, yet TCRdb's version contains in-frame clones alone and is incomplete. The sample yields a few hundred thousand clones, roughly 85% seen once. Sample: PBMCs. These receptors came from a woman between 35 and 50 years old in good health. Some clones in this sample may be carry-over from other donors' samples. Each CDR3 is given with its conserved first and last residue. The D gene is left open where the match is weak. For some rows the clone size is stated as once, few or many, or as a class when expanded; others skip it.

CDR3 protein: CASSSPGRYEQFF; CDR3 DNA: TGTGCCAGCAGCTCCCCGGGGCGGTACGAGCAGTTCTTC; clone size: -; V gene: TRBV5-5; D gene: -; J gene: TRBJ2-1
CDR3 protein: CASSLNAGARETQYF; CDR3 DNA: TGTGCCAGCAGCTTAAATGCAGGGGCCCGAGAGACCCAGTACTTC; clone size: many; V gene: TRBV7-3; D gene: -; J gene: TRBJ2-5
CDR3 protein: CASSPRGRGGGDGYTF; CDR3 DNA: TGTGCCAGCAGCCCCCGGGGCAGGGGAGGTGGAGATGGCTACACCTTC; clone size: -; V gene: TRBV27; D gene: -; J gene: TRBJ1-2
CDR3 protein: CASSLVGGNNQPQHF; CDR3 DNA: TGCGCCAGCAGCTTGGTTGGGGGGAACAATCAGCCCCAGCATTTT; clone size: -; V gene: TRBV5-1; D gene: -; J gene: TRBJ1-5
CDR3 protein: CASSESGQGVLGYTF; CDR3 DNA: TGTGCCAGCAGTGAATCCGGACAGGGGGTTTTAGGCTACACCTTC; clone size: -; V gene: TRBV6-1; D gene: TRBD1; J gene: TRBJ1-2
CDR3 protein: CASSFGRLADYNEQFF; CDR3 DNA: TGTGCCAGCAGCTTTGGTAGACTAGCGGACTACAATGAGCAGTTCTTC; clone size: -; V gene: TRBV11-1; D gene: TRBD2; J gene: TRBJ2-1
CDR3 protein: CASSLSAGGNQPQHF; CDR3 DNA: TGCGCCAGCAGCTTGAGTGCAGGAGGGAATCAGCCCCAGCATTTT; clone size: -; V gene: TRBV5-1; D gene: -; J gene: TRBJ1-5
CDR3 protein: CASRTSGSSYEQYF; CDR3 DNA: TGTGCCAGCAGGACTAGCGGGAGCTCCTACGAGCAGTACTTC; clone size: few; V gene: TRBV28; D gene: TRBD2; J gene: TRBJ2-7
CDR3 protein: CASSLGRDNEQFF; CDR3 DNA: TGTGCCAGCAGCTTAGGCAGAGACAATGAGCAGTTCTTC; clone size: once; V gene: TRBV7-7; D gene: -; J gene: TRBJ2-1
CDR3 protein: CASSRQLAGLVEQYF; CDR3 DNA: TGTGCCAGCAGCCGTCAACTAGCGGGACTGGTAGAGCAGTACTTC; clone size: -; V gene: TRBV28; D gene: TRBD2; J gene: TRBJ2-7
CDR3 protein: CASSLGGTGAYEQYF; CDR3 DNA: TGTGCCAGCAGCTTAGGCGGGACAGGGGCCTACGAGCAGTACTTC; clone size: -; V gene: TRBV7-2; D gene: TRBD1; J gene: TRBJ2-7
CDR3 protein: CASSFTPDSYYGYTF; CDR3 DNA: TGTGCCAGCAGTTTCACCCCCGACAGCTACTATGGCTACACCTTC; clone size: once; V gene: TRBV6-1; D gene: -; J gene: TRBJ1-2
CDR3 protein: CASSRSGLAGEWGETQYF; CDR3 DNA: TGTGCCAGCAGTCGCTCGGGACTAGCGGGAGAGTGGGGTGAGACCCAGTACTTC; clone size: once; V gene: TRBV28; D gene: TRBD2; J gene: TRBJ2-5
CDR3 protein: CASSDAAGDSQETQYF; CDR3 DNA: TGTGCCAGCAGTGATGCGGCAGGAGATTCCCAAGAGACCCAGTACTTC; clone size: -; V gene: TRBV6-1; D gene: -; J gene: TRBJ2-5
CDR3 protein: CASSRTSGDRGEQYF; CDR3 DNA: TGCGCCAGCTCCCGGACTAGCGGGGACCGGGGGGAGCAGTACTTC; clone size: -; V gene: TRBV5-1; D gene: TRBD2; J gene: TRBJ2-7
CDR3 protein: CASSNGVEETQYF; CDR3 DNA: TGCGCCAGCAGCAATGGTGTGGAAGAGACCCAGTACTTC; clone size: once; V gene: TRBV5-1; D gene: -; J gene: TRBJ2-5
CDR3 protein: CASSQDASGTSYNEQFF; CDR3 DNA: TGCGCCAGCAGCCAAGATGCTAGCGGGACTTCCTACAATGAGCAGTTCTTC; clone size: -; V gene: TRBV4-1; D gene: TRBD2; J gene: TRBJ2-1
CDR3 protein: CASSPGTSFYEQYF; CDR3 DNA: TGTGCCAGCAGCCCCGGGACAAGCTTTTACGAGCAGTACTTC; clone size: -; V gene: TRBV5-6; D gene: -; J gene: TRBJ2-7
CDR3 protein: CASRSDSSGNTIYF; CDR3 DNA: TGTGCCAGCAGATCCGACAGCTCTGGAAACACCATATATTTT; clone size: few; V gene: TRBV6-5; D gene: -; J gene: TRBJ1-3
CDR3 protein: CASSQVAGGPLNEQFF; CDR3 DNA: TGTGCCAGCAGCCAAGTAGCGGGAGGCCCCCTGAATGAGCAGTTCTTC; clone size: -; V gene: TRBV4-2; D gene: TRBD2; J gene: TRBJ2-1
CDR3 protein: CASWGRTSGRGADTQYF; CDR3 DNA: TGTGCCAGCTGGGGGAGAACTAGCGGGAGAGGGGCAGATACGCAGTATTTT; clone size: -; V gene: TRBV7-9; D gene: TRBD2; J gene: TRBJ2-3
CDR3 protein: CASSLTSGRAAPSDTQYF; CDR3 DNA: TGTGCCAGCAGTTTAACTAGCGGGAGGGCCGCGCCCTCAGATACGCAGTATTTT; clone size: -; V gene: TRBV28; D gene: TRBD2; J gene: TRBJ2-3